These 10 T cell receptor beta chains originate from one sample sequenced in a study of blood T cell repertoires in COVID-19. Some clones are missing from TCRdb's copy, which holds only in-frame ones; the method was immunoSEQ multiplex PCR. The sample lists about 180,000 clones; roughly four fifths were seen once. The sample consisted of peripheral blood. These receptors originate from a woman aged 70-85 years with COVID-19, enrolled during active disease.

V and J are TRBV24-1 and TRBJ2-2, with TRBD2 matching 7 bases. V lost 5 bases, J lost 0 bases, and 2 bases stayed unmatched. The CDR3 loop spans 15 amino acids. Per the germline V gene, CDR1 is KGHDR and CDR2 is SFDVKD. CDR3 protein: CATSGDYANTGELFF. The CDR3 coding sequence is TGTGCCACCAGTGGGGACTATGCGAACACCGGGGAGCTGTTTTTT.

The rearrangement joins TRBV28 to TRBJ1-1, with 8 nucleotides matching TRBD1. J was trimmed by 10 bases and V by 4 bases; bases with no gene match: 11. The germline CDR1 and CDR2 sequences are MDHEN and SYDVKM. This CDR3 region has 14 residues. The CDR3 is CASSSSTGVRAAFF. The CDR3 DNA is TGTGCCAGCAGTTCATCGACAGGGGTGAGGGCAGCTTTCTTT.

This chain joins TRBV5-1 and TRBJ2-1, with TRBD1 matching over 8 bases. This CDR3 comprises 16 residues. Trimming at V came to 1 base and at J to 4 bases, leaving 7 bases not matched to a gene. Germline loops: CDR1 SGHRS, CDR2 YFSETQ. CDR3 nucleotides: TGCGCCAGCAGCTTGACCTCAGGGGGCCTTTACAATGAGCAGTTCTTC. Protein: CASSLTSGGLYNEQFF.

The chain uses TRBV7-9 and TRBJ1-4; D may be TRBD1 (5 bases). The CDR3 consists of 14 residues. V was shortened by 5 bases and J by 2 bases, with 9 bases between the two germline ends. CDR1 and CDR2 (germline): SEHNR, FQNEAQ (reference sequence). CDR3 bases: TGTGCCAGCAGCGTTAGACAGACTAATGAAAAACTGTTTTTT. It is translated as CASSVRQTNEKLFF. The entire variable domain, with the rest obtained from reference TRBV7-9 and TRBJ1-4, is as follows: DTGVSQNPRHKITKRGQNVTFRCDPISEHNRLYWYRQTLGQGPEFLTYFQNEAQLEKSRLLSDRFSAERPKGSFSTLEIQRTEQGDSAMYLCASSVRQTNEKLFFGSGTQLSVL.

V usage is TRBV6-5 and J usage is TRBJ2-1; 9 nucleotides align to TRBD1. The V gene end was trimmed by 5 bases and the J gene end by 2 bases; junction bases not matched to a gene: 4. The CDR3 sequence is 15 residues long. The germline CDR1 and CDR2 sequences are MNHEY and SVGAGI. CDR3 sequence reads: CASSTGTGTYNEQFF. The CDR3 region has the DNA TGTGCCAGCAGTACCGGGACAGGGACCTACAATGAGCAGTTCTTC.

This chain joins TRBV27 and TRBJ2-6, with 11 nucleotides matching TRBD2. This CDR3 has 18 amino acids. In germline, CDR1 is MNHEY, CDR2 SMNVEV (reference sequence). V lost 6 bases and J lost 0; bases outside the gene matches: 7. CDR3 in DNA: TGTGCCAGCAGCCTTTTGACTAGCGGGACCTCTGGGGCCAACGTCCTGACTTTC. Amino acids: CASSLLTSGTSGANVLTF.

The J gene is TRBJ1-4, the V gene TRBV18; D call uncertain. V gave up 2 bases and J gave up 7 bases, with 11 bases separating them. This CDR3 has 14 residues. Germline V gives CDR1 KGHSH, CDR2 LQKENI. CDR3 amino acids: CASSPSTGIEKLFF. CDR3 DNA sequence: TGTGCCAGCTCACCAAGTACGGGGATTGAAAAACTGTTTTTT. Full variable domain (missing parts from reference TRBV18 and TRBJ1-4): NAGVMQNPRHLVRRRGQEARLRCSPMKGHSHVYWYRQLPEEGLKFMVYLQKENIIDESGMPKERFSAEFPKEGPSILRIQQVVRGDSAAYFCASSPSTGIEKLFFGSGTQLSVL.

The chain combines TRBV27 with TRBJ1-1; TRBD1 matches at 10 bases. The CDR3 runs 17 residues. CDR1 and CDR2 (germline): MNHEY, SMNVEV (reference sequence). V shed 5 bases, J shed 0 bases, and the junction held 9 bases outside the gene matches. The CDR3 region is CASSRTGGWAMNTEAFF. The CDR3, as DNA: TGTGCCAGCAGTAGGACAGGGGGTTGGGCAATGAACACTGAAGCTTTCTTT.

This rearrangement joins TRBV7-2 to TRBJ2-1, with D perhaps matching TRBD2 (6 bases). CDR3 length: 15 amino acids. Germline V CDR1 and CDR2: SGHTA, FQGNSA. V lost 5 bases, J lost 2 bases, and 13 bases lay in between. DNA for the CDR3: TGTGCCAGCAGCGTGGACTATACGACCTACAATGAGCAGTTCTTC. It specifies CASSVDYTTYNEQFF.

The chain couples TRBV7-9 to TRBJ2-1, with D maybe TRBD2 (6 bases). With 4 bases removed from V and 9 bases from J, the gap between germline ends came to 10 bases. Germline loops: CDR1 SEHNR, CDR2 FQNEAQ (reference sequence). The CDR3 has 12 residues. The CDR3 bases are TGTGCCAGCAGCTGGGGGACTCCTGAGCAGTTCTTC. This sequence encodes CASSWGTPEQFF.